The TCR beta chain described here comes from a study of T cells after yellow fever vaccination. This clonotype was seen many times. What it binds is not known. Germline and junction disagree at one end, which may indicate a read error. The CDR3 is 15 amino acids. Germline V gives CDR1 SSHAT, CDR2 FNYEAQ (reference sequence). TCR cDNA, made by 5'RACE template switching, carried an added universal primer site and UMIs. TCRdb analysed the 5' RACE reads with MiXCR anew, one entry per CDR3 protein. Among 350,000 to 450,000 distinct CDR3 sequences listed, under 20% were seen once. General study results and limits: A small share of clonotypes appeared in both CD4 and CD8 compartments. Peaking on day 5 versus 15, the secondary response was faster but weaker. Detected again after the booster were most primary-vaccination clones, at 96% CD4 and 80% to 90% CD8.

This specimen consisted of PBMCs, obtained before the yellow fever booster vaccination. This receptor was identified in a man younger than 30 who received the YFV17D yellow fever vaccine. This chain connects TRBV7-7 to TRBJ2-5; TRBD2 agrees at 13 bases. CDR3 sequence reads: CASSFGLAGEETQYF. The CDR3 nucleotides are TGTGCTAGCAGCTTTGGACTAGCGGGGGAAGAGACCCAGTACTTC.